This TCR beta chain came from a study of Ad26.COV2.S vaccination and SARS-CoV-2 variants. Comments on this clone: Antigen: not known.

Treatment reported: some 20 received Ad26.COV2.S at low or high dose, single or two shots; about 5 received placebo; per-sample allocation not given. Day 63 after the first injection of vaccine or placebo was the sampling time. Participants' vaccine, an Ad26 vector, delivered Wuhan-strain SARS-CoV-2 spike. Study-wide points: It was found that vaccine and placebo recipients had similar non-spike TCR breadth. Overall T cell responses may have been underestimated by the analyses of TCR breadth and depth.

Sequencing was performed with immunoSEQ multiplex PCR; in TCRdb, only in-frame clones are kept and a portion is missing. Counted here are a few hundred thousand clones, 83% occurring once; the ten biggest clones make up approximately 7.8%. This CDR3 contains 14 residues. V was trimmed by 6 bases and J by 3 bases, leaving 13 bases between them. From germline, CDR1 is SGHVS and CDR2 FQNEAQ. The V gene is TRBV7-8, the J gene TRBJ2-3; D is possibly TRBD2 (5 bases). The source of this sequence is a person aged 18-65 years who received the Ad26.COV2.S COVID-19 vaccine or a placebo. The sample in question was peripheral blood, obtained in a trial of Ad26.COV2.S vaccine versus placebo. CDR3 in amino acids: CASRLESWTDTQYF. Here the CDR3 DNA reads TGTGCCAGCAGACTAGAGAGTTGGACAGATACGCAGTATTTT.